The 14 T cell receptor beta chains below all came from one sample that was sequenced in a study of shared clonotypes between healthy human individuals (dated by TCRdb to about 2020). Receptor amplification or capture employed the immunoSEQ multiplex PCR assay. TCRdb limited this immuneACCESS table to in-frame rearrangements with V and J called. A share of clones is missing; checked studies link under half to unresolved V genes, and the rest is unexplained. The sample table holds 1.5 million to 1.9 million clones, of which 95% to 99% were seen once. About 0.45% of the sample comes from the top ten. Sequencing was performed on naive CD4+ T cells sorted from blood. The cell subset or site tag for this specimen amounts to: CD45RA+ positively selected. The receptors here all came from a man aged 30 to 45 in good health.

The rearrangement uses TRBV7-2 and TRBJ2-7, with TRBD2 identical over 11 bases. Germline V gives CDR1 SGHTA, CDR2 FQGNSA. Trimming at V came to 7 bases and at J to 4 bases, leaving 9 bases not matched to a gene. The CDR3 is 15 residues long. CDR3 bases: TGTGCCAGCACCACCCCCGGGACTAGCGGTTACGAGCAGTACTTC. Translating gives CASTTPGTSGYEQYF.

CDR3 coding DNA: TGTGCCAGCAGCACTAGCGGGTACCCCACAGATACGCAGTATTTT. This sequence encodes CASSTSGYPTDTQYF. The chain is built from TRBV7-2 and TRBJ2-3; 9 bases line up with TRBD2. Trimming removed 5 bases from V and 2 bases from J; junction bases left unmatched: 5. CDR3 size: 15 residues. CDR1 is SGHTA and CDR2 is FQGNSA in the germline V gene.

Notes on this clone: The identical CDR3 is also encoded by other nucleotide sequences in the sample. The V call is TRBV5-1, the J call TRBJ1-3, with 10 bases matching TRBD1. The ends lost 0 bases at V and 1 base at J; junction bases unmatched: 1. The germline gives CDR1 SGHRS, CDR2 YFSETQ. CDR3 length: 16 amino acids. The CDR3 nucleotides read TGCGCCAGCAGCTTGGGACAGGGGGCGTCTGGAAACACCATATATTTT. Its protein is CASSLGQGASGNTIYF.

The CDR3 DNA is TGTGCCAGCAGCGTGGAGGGGGGTGGAGGAGAGACCCAGTACTTC. Amino acid sequence: CASSVEGGGGETQYF. The rearrangement joins TRBV9 to TRBJ2-5; D may match TRBD1 or TRBD2 (6 bases each). CDR1 and CDR2 from the germline V gene are SGDLS and YYNGEE. Trimming cost V 2 bases and J 4 bases, with 15 bases left between them. The CDR3 totals 15 residues.

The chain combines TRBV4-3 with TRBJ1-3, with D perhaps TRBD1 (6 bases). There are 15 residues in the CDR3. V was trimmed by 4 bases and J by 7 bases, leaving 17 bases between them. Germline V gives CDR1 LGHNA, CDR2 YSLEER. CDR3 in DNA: TGCGCCAGCAGCCCTAACACTTCCGGGGGCAACACCATATATTTT. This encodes CASSPNTSGGNTIYF.

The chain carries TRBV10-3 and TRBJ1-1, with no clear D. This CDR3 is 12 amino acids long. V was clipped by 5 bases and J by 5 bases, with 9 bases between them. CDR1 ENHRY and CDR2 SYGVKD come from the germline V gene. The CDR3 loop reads CAISTRGTEAFF. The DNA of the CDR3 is TGTGCCATCAGTACCCGAGGAACTGAAGCTTTCTTT.

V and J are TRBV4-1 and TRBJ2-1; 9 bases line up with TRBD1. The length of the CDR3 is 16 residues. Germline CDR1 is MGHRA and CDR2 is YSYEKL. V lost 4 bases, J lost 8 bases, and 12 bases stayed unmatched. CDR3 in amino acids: CASSLTGGGRADEQFF. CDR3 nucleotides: TGCGCCAGCAGCCTGACAGGGGGTGGGAGGGCCGATGAGCAGTTCTTC.

CDR3 amino acids: CASTGRTSGRDTQYF. CDR3 coding DNA: TGTGCCTCAACAGGGAGGACTAGCGGGAGGGATACGCAGTATTTT. The chain has TRBV11-2 and TRBJ2-3; 14 bases agree with TRBD2. CDR1 and CDR2 from the germline V gene are SGHAT and FQNNGV. The V and J ends lost 11 bases and 6 bases, in that order; junction bases with no gene match: 10. The CDR3 runs 15 residues.

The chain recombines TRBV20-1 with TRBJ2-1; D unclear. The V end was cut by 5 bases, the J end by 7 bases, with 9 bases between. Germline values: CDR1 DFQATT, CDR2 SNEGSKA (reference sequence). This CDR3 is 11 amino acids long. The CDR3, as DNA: TGCAGTGCTGAAGAGAAGAATGAGCAGTTCTTC. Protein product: CSAEEKNEQFF.

This CDR3 reads CASRGTGTGIFEQYF. The CDR3 DNA is TGTGCCAGCAGGGGAACCGGGACAGGGATCTTCGAGCAGTACTTC. The chain combines TRBV6-1 with TRBJ2-7; 9 bases agree with TRBD1. V lost 6 bases to trimming and J lost 6 bases; unmatched junction nucleotides: 12. The CDR3 is 15 amino acids. Germline V gene sequence: CDR1 MNHNS, CDR2 SASEGT.

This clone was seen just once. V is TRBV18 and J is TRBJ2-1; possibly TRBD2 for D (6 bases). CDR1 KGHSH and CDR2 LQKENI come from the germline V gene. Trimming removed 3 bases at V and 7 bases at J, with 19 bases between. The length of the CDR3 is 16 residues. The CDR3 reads CASSPLPGVGRNEQFF. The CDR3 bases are TGTGCCAGCTCACCCCTCCCGGGAGTTGGGCGGAATGAGCAGTTCTTC.

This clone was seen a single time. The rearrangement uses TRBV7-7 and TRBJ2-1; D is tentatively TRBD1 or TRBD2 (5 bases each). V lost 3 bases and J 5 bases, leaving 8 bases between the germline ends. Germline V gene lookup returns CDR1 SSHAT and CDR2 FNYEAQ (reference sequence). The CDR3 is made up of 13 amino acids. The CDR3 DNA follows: TGTGCCAGCAGCTTTGGGGACCACAATGAGCAGTTCTTC. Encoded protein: CASSFGDHNEQFF.

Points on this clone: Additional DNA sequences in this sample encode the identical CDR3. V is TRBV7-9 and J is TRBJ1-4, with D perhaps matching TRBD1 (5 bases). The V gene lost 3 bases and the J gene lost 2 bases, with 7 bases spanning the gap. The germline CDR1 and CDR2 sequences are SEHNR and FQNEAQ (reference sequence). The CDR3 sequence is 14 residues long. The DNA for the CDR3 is TGTGCCAGCAGCTTGGGACGGACTAATGAAAAACTGTTTTTT. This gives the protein CASSLGRTNEKLFF.

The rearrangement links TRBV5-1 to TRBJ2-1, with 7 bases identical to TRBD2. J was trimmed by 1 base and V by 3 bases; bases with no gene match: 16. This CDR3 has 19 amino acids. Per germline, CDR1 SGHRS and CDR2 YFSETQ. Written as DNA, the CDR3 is TGCGCCAGCAGCTCGTCGATGGGCGGGAGAGAATGGTCCTACAATGAGCAGTTCTTC. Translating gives CASSSSMGGREWSYNEQFF. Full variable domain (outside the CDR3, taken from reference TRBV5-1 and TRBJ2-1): KAGVTQTPRYLIKTRGQQVTLSCSPISGHRSVSWYQQTPGQGLQFLFEYFSETQRNKGNFPGRFSGRQFSNSRSEMNVSTLELGDSALYLCASSSSMGGREWSYNEQFFGPGTRLTVL.